This T cell receptor (beta chain) was recovered during a study of cytomegalovirus exposure and HLA in healthy donors. Overall study: A subsequent analysis stated that the 95 to 150 validation repertoires were run on the same platform as the roughly 670 first-cohort repertoires. Overall study results and limits: Reports indicated that the classifier achieved high specificity and sensitivity in diagnosing cytomegalovirus status. Clusters of TCRs from the first cohort tended to co-occur in the roughly 120 validation repertoires (as a later analysis found).

It was the approximately 110-subject validation cohort, separate from the roughly 700-subject first cohort, to which the donors belonged. Profiling relied on immunoSEQ multiplex PCR, and the TCRdb table lists in-frame clones only, not all of them. The table records 200,000 to 300,000 clones, 70% to 90% of them present only once. Trimming cost V 5 bases and J 3 bases, with 10 bases left between them. Germline-derived CDR1 and CDR2 are MDHEN and SYDVKM. The CDR3 covers 14 residues. Points on this clone: Its antigen is as yet unknown.

V and J are TRBV28 and TRBJ1-4, with D uncertain. The TCR was taken from a woman aged 25 to 39 in good health and CMV-seropositive. The sequenced sample consisted of PBMCs. CDR3 DNA sequence: TGTGCCAGCAGTCCGAGTCTTGCTAATGAAAAACTGTTTTTT. Translation: CASSPSLANEKLFF.